This TCR beta chain was observed in a study of shared clonotypes between healthy human individuals. Overall study: The study drew on a couple of women and a few men aged 18 to 49 as donors. Whole-study findings and limits: Few donors restricted represented genetic and exposure-history diversity.

CDR3 length: 15 amino acids. The germline V gene has CDR1 SGHRS and CDR2 YFSETQ. V lost 0 bases, J lost 10 bases, and 17 bases lay in between. With respect to this clone: Its target is not known.

Donors comprised healthy HIV-negative adults lacking recent acute infections or vaccinations. Only in-frame clones appear in the TCRdb table, and some are missing; sequencing was by immunoSEQ multiplex PCR. This sample has some 500,000 clones, with about 96% found just once. The sequence was obtained from a woman between 25 and 40 years old in good health. This rearrangement joins TRBV5-1 to TRBJ2-1, with D tentatively TRBD2 (7 bases). Sequenced: naive CD4+ T cells sorted from blood. Regarding subset: CD45RA+ positively selected. The CDR3 DNA sequence: TGCGCCAGCAGCTTGGCTGGGGGGGCGCGAGGCGAGCAGTTCTTC. Its protein is CASSLAGGARGEQFF.